Below are 15 T cell receptor beta chains sequenced from a single sample in a study of blood T cell repertoires in COVID-19. Generated by immunoSEQ multiplex PCR, the TCRdb table keeps only in-frame clones and is missing some. The sample has approximately 300,000 clones, nearly 90% seen once. Specimen: PBMCs or T cells enriched from blood (not recorded which). Receptors originate from a woman in her 30s who had recovered from COVID-19.

The V call is TRBV27, the J call TRBJ2-7, with a tentative D call TRBD2 (5 bases). Trimming removed 2 bases from V and 6 bases from J, with 26 bases in between. Germline CDR1 MNHEY, CDR2 SMNVEV (reference sequence). The CDR3 runs 18 residues. Written as DNA, the CDR3 is TGTGCCAGCAGTTTAGAGGGCGAGGTCCTAGGCTGGGGAACCGAGCAGTACTTC. Translation: CASSLEGEVLGWGTEQYF.

The chain's CDR3 is CASSPGWNTEAFF. DNA of the CDR3: TGTGCCAGCAGCCCAGGGTGGAACACTGAAGCTTTCTTT. The chain uses TRBV14 and TRBJ1-1; D may be TRBD1 (5 bases). Trimming removed 4 bases at V and 1 base at J, with 7 bases between. The CDR3 is made up of 13 amino acids. Per germline, CDR1 SGHDN and CDR2 FVKESK.

The chain couples TRBV4-2 to TRBJ1-3; the D gene is possibly TRBD1 (6 bases). V lost 0 bases and J lost 0, with 15 bases in between. The CDR3 covers 18 residues. The germline V gene has CDR1 LGHNA and CDR2 YNFKEQ. In DNA, the CDR3 is TGTGCCAGCAGCCAAGATGTGCTGGGGGCAGGCTCTGGAAACACCATATATTTT. Protein product: CASSQDVLGAGSGNTIYF.

The chain uses TRBV12-3 or TRBV12-4 and TRBJ1-4; a weak D match, TRBD1 (5 bases). This CDR3 contains 13 residues. The V end lost 3 bases, the J end lost 8 bases, and 10 bases lay between the germline ends. The CDR3 loop is CASSLSGREKLFF. The CDR3 nucleotides read TGTGCCAGCAGTTTGTCAGGGCGCGAAAAACTGTTTTTT.

This clone occurred once. This chain links TRBV7-9 with TRBJ2-5; D perhaps matches TRBD2 (6 bases). Germline lookup yields CDR1 SEHNR and CDR2 FQNEAQ (reference sequence). Trimming removed 5 bases from V and 5 bases from J, with 15 bases in between. The length of the CDR3 is 14 residues. CDR3 sequence reads: CASSPGGAGETQYF. DNA for the CDR3: TGTGCCAGCAGCCCTGGAGGGGCCGGTGAGACCCAGTACTTC.

This chain connects TRBV11-2 to TRBJ1-4; TRBD1 agrees at 10 bases. In germline, CDR1 is SGHAT, CDR2 FQNNGV. The CDR3 consists of 19 residues. Trimming cost V 5 bases and J 4 bases; bases outside gene matches: 16. CDR3 DNA sequence: TGTGCCAGCAGCCCGATCAGCACCGGGACAGGGGCCATTAATGAAAAACTGTTTTTT. Its protein product is CASSPISTGTGAINEKLFF. Full variable domain (outside the CDR3, taken from reference TRBV11-2 and TRBJ1-4): EAGVAQSPRYKIIEKRQSVAFWCNPISGHATLYWYQQILGQGPKLLIQFQNNGVVDDSQLPKDRFSAERLKGVDSTLKIQPAKLEDSAVYLCASSPISTGTGAINEKLFFGSGTQLSVL.

The rearrangement links TRBV5-1 to TRBJ2-2, with TRBD1 matching 7 bases. Germline V CDR1 and CDR2: SGHRS, YFSETQ. Unmatched junction bases numbered 4, after V lost 5 bases and J lost 0 bases. The CDR3 runs 15 residues. The CDR3 here is CASRRDSPNTGELFF. The CDR3 DNA follows: TGCGCCAGCAGAAGGGACAGCCCGAACACCGGGGAGCTGTTTTTT.

The chain carries TRBV7-6 and TRBJ2-3; 9 bases line up with TRBD1. CDR1 SGHVS and CDR2 FNYEAQ come from the germline V gene. J lost 2 bases, V lost 5 bases, and 8 bases had no gene match. This CDR3 is built from 16 residues. The CDR3 reads CASSARTGATTDTQYF. CDR3 nucleotide sequence: TGTGCCAGCAGCGCGAGGACAGGGGCAACCACAGATACGCAGTATTTT.

This sequence joins TRBV19 and TRBJ1-1, with D perhaps TRBD1 (6 bases). Trimming pared 4 bases from V and 11 bases from J, leaving 17 bases between. The CDR3 runs 13 residues. Germline lookup yields CDR1 LNHDA and CDR2 SQIVND (reference sequence). The CDR3 nucleotides are TGTGCCAGTAGTACGGACAGCCTGGTGTCGGCTTTCTTT. Translating it yields CASSTDSLVSAFF.

This chain links TRBV5-1 with TRBJ1-3; the D is unclear. CDR1 and CDR2 from the germline V gene are SGHRS and YFSETQ. V was trimmed by 4 bases and J by 2 bases, leaving 10 bases between them. This CDR3 has 14 amino acids. The CDR3 DNA is TGCGCCAGCAGCCCCGGGAAGCCTGGAAACACCATATATTTT. Its translation is CASSPGKPGNTIYF.

This chain links TRBV18 with TRBJ2-6; D is ambiguous. The CDR3 is made up of 15 amino acids. Germline CDR1 is KGHSH and CDR2 is LQKENI. Trimming took 3 bases from V and 0 from J, leaving 6 bases between them. The CDR3 loop reads CASSPPSSGANVLTF. In DNA form, the CDR3 reads TGTGCCAGCTCACCCCCCAGCTCTGGGGCCAACGTCCTGACTTTC.

This chain links TRBV5-5 with TRBJ1-5, with a possible D match to TRBD1 (5 bases). V was pared by 1 base and J by 2 bases, with 13 bases between. The CDR3 is 16 amino acids. CDR1 is SGHKS, CDR2 YYEKEE, per germline (reference sequence). The CDR3 protein is CASSLTRAQGNQPQHF. The CDR3 coding sequence is TGTGCCAGCAGCTTGACCAGGGCCCAGGGCAATCAGCCCCAGCATTTT.

This chain joins TRBV6-5 and TRBJ1-1; D ambiguous. Germline V lookup: CDR1 MNHEY, CDR2 SVGAGI. Between the trimmed V and J ends, which lost 6 bases and 3 bases, there was a span of 11 bases. CDR3 length equals 13 residues. CDR3 sequence reads: CASSQVWDTEAFF. CDR3 sequence (DNA): TGTGCCAGCAGCCAGGTTTGGGACACTGAAGCTTTCTTT.

This clone was found once. V usage is TRBV10-3 and J usage is TRBJ1-3, with D possibly matching TRBD1 (5 bases). CDR1 is ENHRY and CDR2 is SYGVKD in the germline V gene. This CDR3 region has 14 residues. V shed 8 bases and J shed 0 bases, with 11 bases lying between them. DNA for the CDR3: TGTGCCATCGGGCTCGGGGGCTCTGGAAACACCATATATTTT. Translating it yields CAIGLGGSGNTIYF.

The J gene is TRBJ1-5, the V gene TRBV7-9; 7 bases line up with TRBD1. The CDR3 totals 16 residues. V dropped 4 bases and J dropped 0; count of bases not matched to a gene: 6. Germline-derived CDR1 and CDR2 are SEHNR and FQNEAQ (reference sequence). The CDR3 nucleotides read TGTGCCAGCAGCTCGGGGTACAGGGGTAGCAATCAGCCCCAGCATTTT. It translates to CASSSGYRGSNQPQHF.